The present entry profiles one T cell receptor beta chain with its context. The antigen remains undetermined. Primers for the PCR totalled 60 Vbeta and 13 Jbeta. Some clones are missing from TCRdb's copy, which holds only in-frame ones; the method was immunoSEQ multiplex PCR. The sample has around 150,000 clones; about 83% are singletons. CDR3 length equals 14 residues. CDR1 is SGHTS, CDR2 YDEGEE, per germline. V shed 0 bases and J 3 bases; nucleotides not matched to a gene: 1. This record comes from a study of cytomegalovirus exposure and HLA in healthy donors. Study-wide results and caveats: TCR beta chains numbering more than 150 were designated cytomegalovirus-associated. The study reported that TCR beta sequences accurately predicted HLA-A and HLA-B alleles in most subjects.

The sequence was collected from a woman aged 25 to 45 in good health and CMV-seronegative. The sequenced sample consisted of PBMCs. The rearrangement uses TRBV5-8 and TRBJ1-1, with TRBD1 identical over 8 bases. This CDR3 reads CASSLDRGDTEAFF. The CDR3 region has the DNA TGTGCCAGCAGCTTGGACAGGGGGGACACTGAAGCTTTCTTT.